This T cell receptor beta chain was obtained from a study of CD8+ T cells in alopecia areata (dated by TCRdb to 2016 to 2018). Describing the broader study: The treated patients, all with moderate-to-severe alopecia areata, were enrolled in an open-label pilot trial of oral tofacitinib given at 5 to 10 mg twice daily. RNA was extracted with the PAXgene miRNA kit for fixed scalp, the miRNeasy kit for PBMCs, and the RNeasy kit for mouse skin. Scalp clonality was compared among normal scalp (n=4), patchy alopecia areata scalp (n=8), and alopecia totalis/universalis scalp (n=8). To study T cell clonal expansion in alopecia areata, the researchers applied high-throughput TCRbeta sequencing to both the C3H/HeJ mouse model and human patients. Tofacitinib-treated patients had biopsies at baseline and at 4 and 24 weeks of treatment, with a later scalp biopsy in several patients. Patients stayed on tofacitinib for 6 to 18 months and then had 6 months of follow-up off drug so that delayed response and recurrence could be assessed. immunoSEQ multiplex PCR using 35 Vbeta forward primers and 13 Jbeta reverse primers was used to amplify TCRbeta CDR3 regions. In humans, TCRbeta sequencing was performed on scalp tissue and on sorted CD4+ and CD8+ peripheral blood T cells from healthy controls and from patients with patchy or totalis/universalis alopecia areata. General findings and caveats noted by the study authors: Scalp TCR repertoire analysis is complicated because resident alphabeta T cells in normal human skin are also sequenced, whereas mouse skin is dominated by gammadelta T cells. Compared with normal scalp, lesional scalp had higher clonality and more expanded CD8+ clones, particularly in alopecia totalis/universalis, a pattern that suggests antigenic drive. Shared TCR sequences between patients were less evident than in mice, which may be partly attributable to HLA diversity in the patient population.

Library creation used the immunoSEQ multiplex PCR assay. To provide template for TCR sequencing, every sample had RNA extracted and reverse transcribed into cDNA. SuperScript III was used to make first-strand cDNA, primed with a 2:1 mix of oligo-dT and random hexamers. A synthetic immune receptor repertoire was used to gauge amplification bias, and whatever bias remained was removed computationally. On the authors' methods: Raw reads were preprocessed for error removal, and CDR3 was defined according to IMGT conventions as running from the conserved cysteine to phenylalanine. Clonality was computed by normalizing Shannon entropy by log2 of the number of productive unique TCRs and subtracting the result from 1. Whether each scalp clone was CD4 or CD8 was inferred by checking scalp TCRbeta sequences against the CD4 and CD8 repertoires from sorted blood. TCRdb's version of the immuneACCESS table is confined to in-frame rearrangements and falls short of the full clone set. An unresolved V gene accounts for under half of the shortfall where checked; the remainder is of unknown origin. Clone size and the V and J calls come from that table; the DNA yielded D and trimming. The sample records 140,000 to 150,000 clones, around 58% of which are singletons. The biggest ten clones account for around 6% of the sample.

Taken with the paper, the label for time point translates to: baseline before oral tofacitinib. From alopecia areata patients, peripheral blood was collected along with lesional scalp punch biopsies. PBMCs were separated by density centrifugation and stained for CD3, CD4 and CD8, after which CD4+ and CD8+ T cells were sorted on a FACSAria. This clone has a handful of counts. The antigen it recognizes is unknown. No clone much larger than this one lies a single base away; base qualities are absent. Sequencing was performed on CD4+ T cells sorted from blood, taken at week 0. The receptor comes from a human donor with alopecia areata.

The CDR3 loop reads CSTSGAANEKLFF. Here is the DNA: TGCAGCACCTCAGGGGCAGCTAATGAAAAACTGTTTTTT. The chain is made from TRBV29-1 and TRBJ1-4; tentative D gene TRBD1, with 6 bases matching. Inclusive of the bounding cysteine and phenylalanine, the CDR3 is 13 residues long. Just the 39-base CDR3 DNA is kept, in frame starting at base 1. The junction carries 13 bases between V and J, which are trimmed by 8 bases and 3 bases respectively. The germline V gene provides CDR1 SQVTM and CDR2 ANQGSEA.